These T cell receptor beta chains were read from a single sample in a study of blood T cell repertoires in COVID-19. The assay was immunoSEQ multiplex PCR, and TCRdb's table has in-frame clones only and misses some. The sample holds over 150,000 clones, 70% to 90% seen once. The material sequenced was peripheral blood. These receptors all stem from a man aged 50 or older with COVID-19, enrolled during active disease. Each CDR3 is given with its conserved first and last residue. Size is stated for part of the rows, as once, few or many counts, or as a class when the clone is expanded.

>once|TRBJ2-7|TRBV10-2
CASSRDGDRDYEQYF
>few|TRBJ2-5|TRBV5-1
CASTLGSGETQYF
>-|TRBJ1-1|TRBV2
CASNPPGAGRVTEAFF
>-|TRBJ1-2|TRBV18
CASSPGQSGYTF
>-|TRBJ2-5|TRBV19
CASSKDRDRAQYF
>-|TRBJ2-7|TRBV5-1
CASSLEALGDSRYEQYF
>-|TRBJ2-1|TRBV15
CATSREGWGTGKNNEQFF
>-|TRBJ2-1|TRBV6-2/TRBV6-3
CASSYGSGLAGNNEQFF
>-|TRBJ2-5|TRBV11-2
CASSPDGGLRTQYF
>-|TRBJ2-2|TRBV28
CASSSPGGGTGELFF
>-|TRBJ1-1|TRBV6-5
CASSYPPPAFF
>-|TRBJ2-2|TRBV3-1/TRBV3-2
CASSQVGLAQPRNTGELFF
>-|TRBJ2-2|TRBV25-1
CASSDPSGRGTGELFF
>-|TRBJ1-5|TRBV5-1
CASSPDGGDPGEPQHF
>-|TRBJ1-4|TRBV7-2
CASSLHLQTATNEKLFF
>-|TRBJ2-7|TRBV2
CASSERFSSYEQYF
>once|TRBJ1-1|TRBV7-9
CASSLAVQGHMNTEAFF
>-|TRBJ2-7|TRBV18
CASSPAGGNYEQYF
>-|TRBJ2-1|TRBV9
CASSAGGGAVEQFF
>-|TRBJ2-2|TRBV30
CAWSIEVNTGELFF
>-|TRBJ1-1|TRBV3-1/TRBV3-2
CASSQDPGDSLGGEAFF
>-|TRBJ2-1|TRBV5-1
CASSLYETSGSNEQFF
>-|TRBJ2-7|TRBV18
CASSPAEDSAYEQYF
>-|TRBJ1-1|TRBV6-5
CASSSTGMNTEAFF
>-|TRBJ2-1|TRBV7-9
CASSFFSYAGWNEQFF
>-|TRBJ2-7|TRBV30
CAWDRQGGYHEQYF
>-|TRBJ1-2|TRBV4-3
CASSQGQGSYGYTF
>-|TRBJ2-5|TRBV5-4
CASSFLAGEVETQYF
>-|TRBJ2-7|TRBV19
CASRGRTGGNEQYF